The next 2 T cell receptor beta chains were all read from a single sample in a study of post-analysis software for immune sequencing data. The study's findings and limits: Five or six TRBV segments, TRBV5-6, TRBV5-1 and TRBV20-1 among them, were found more frequent in patients than controls.

Unique molecular identifiers had been added to the TCR beta cDNA libraries. MiXCR, applied by TCRdb to the PCR reads, yields one record per CDR3 protein. This table has 700,000 to 900,000 distinct CDR3 sequences, about 43% appearing once. These receptors are not linked to any known antigen. Sequences were obtained from blood. The receptors here all came from a girl aged 10 to 17 with multiple sclerosis.

This chain uses TRBV7-2 with TRBJ1-2; D is unclear. Trimming took off 5 bases at V and 4 bases at J, with 14 bases between the two ends. CDR1 is SGHTA, CDR2 FQGNSA, per germline. The CDR3 sequence is 14 residues long. The CDR3 nucleotides are TGTGCCAGCAGCGTCTCTCTAGAAGCCTATGGCTACACCTTC. This sequence encodes CASSVSLEAYGYTF. Together with reference TRBV7-2 and TRBJ1-2, the CDR3 gives the full variable domain: GAGVSQSPSNKVTEKGKDVELRCDPISGHTALYWYRQSLGQGLEFLIYFQGNSAPDKSGLPSDRFSAERTGGSVSTLTIQRTQQEDSAVYLCASSVSLEAYGYTFGSGTRLTVV.

This clonotype has just a few counts. The J gene is TRBJ2-5, the V gene TRBV12-3 or TRBV12-4, with TRBD1 matching 7 bases. The CDR3 is made up of 15 amino acids. The ends lost 3 bases at V and 5 bases at J; junction bases unmatched: 9. This CDR3 is CASSLGQRVRETQYF. CDR3 DNA: TGTGCCAGCAGTTTGGGACAGAGGGTTAGGGAGACCCAGTACTTC.